This T cell receptor (beta chain) was captured in a study of Graves' ophthalmopathy and Graves' hyperthyroidism. Study overall: Investigators collected peripheral blood at initial diagnosis, before any treatment was given.

From RNA, the CDR3 regions of TCR beta chains were amplified and sequenced. Second-round multiplex PCR followed a first-round RT-PCR using HTBI primers. TCRdb reprocessed the multiplex PCR reads with MiXCR, giving one entry per CDR3 protein. The sample lists around 470,000 distinct CDR3 sequences, 13% to 15% seen once, with 9.8% in the top ten. In this sample, this clonotype turned up many times. Its cognate antigen is unknown. In donors with ophthalmopathy, activity was moderate-to-severe, with CAS ≥3, NOSPECS ≥4 and duration under 3 months. The study, taken as a whole, reports: Most expanded clonotypes from thyroid (those above 0.001 frequency) were also found in blood.

This CDR3 has 15 amino acids. V was cut by 0 bases and J by 2 bases, with 8 bases left in between. In germline, CDR1 is MNHEY, CDR2 SMNVEV (reference sequence). The chain recombines TRBV27 with TRBJ1-5; D uncertain. This clonotype originated in a woman aged 30 to 39 with Graves' ophthalmopathy. Sequenced material: blood. The CDR3 nucleotides are TGTGCCAGCAGTTTATCGGCCGGGGGCAATCAGCCCCAGCATTTT. The encoded protein is CASSLSAGGNQPQHF.